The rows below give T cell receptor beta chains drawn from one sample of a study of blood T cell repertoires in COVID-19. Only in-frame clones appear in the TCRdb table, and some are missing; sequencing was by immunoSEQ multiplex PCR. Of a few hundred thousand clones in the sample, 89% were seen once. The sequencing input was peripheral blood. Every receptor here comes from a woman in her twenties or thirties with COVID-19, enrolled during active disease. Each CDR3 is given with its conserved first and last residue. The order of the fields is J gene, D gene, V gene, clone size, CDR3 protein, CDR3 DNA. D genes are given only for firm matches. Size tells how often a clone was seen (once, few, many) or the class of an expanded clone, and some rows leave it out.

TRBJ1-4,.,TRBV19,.,CASSIASGNEKLFF,TGTGCCAGTAGTATAGCGAGCGGAAATGAAAAACTGTTTTTT
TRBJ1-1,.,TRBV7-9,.,CASAGETWGMNTEAFF,TGTGCCAGCGCCGGAGAGACGTGGGGCATGAACACTGAAGCTTTCTTT
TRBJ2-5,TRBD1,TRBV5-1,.,CASSQTDRGETQYF,TGCGCCAGCAGCCAAACCGACAGGGGAGAGACCCAGTACTTC
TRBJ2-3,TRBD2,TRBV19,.,CASSIGGGEADTQYF,TGTGCCAGTAGTATTGGCGGGGGGGAGGCAGATACGCAGTATTTT
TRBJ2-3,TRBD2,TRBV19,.,CASSISGVGTDTQYF,TGTGCCAGTAGTATTAGCGGGGTGGGCACAGATACGCAGTATTTT
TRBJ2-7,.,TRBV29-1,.,CSAGLWGQGYEQYF,TGCAGCGCCGGACTCTGGGGGCAGGGCTACGAGCAGTACTTC
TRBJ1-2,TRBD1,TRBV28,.,CASSRPGQGGLDGYTF,TGTGCCAGCAGTCGCCCCGGACAGGGAGGTTTGGATGGCTACACCTTC
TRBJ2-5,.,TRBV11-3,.,CASSLGTAQETQYF,TGTGCCAGCAGCTTAGGGACAGCACAAGAGACCCAGTACTTC
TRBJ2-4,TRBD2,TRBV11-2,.,CASSPSPGTSGNIQYF,TGTGCCAGCAGCCCTTCGCCAGGGACTAGCGGAAACATTCAGTACTTC
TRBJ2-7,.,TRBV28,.,CASSFLFGGYEQYF,TGTGCCAGCAGTTTTTTATTCGGGGGCTACGAGCAGTACTTC
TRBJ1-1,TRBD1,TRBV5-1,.,CASSNAPGTGGGRNTEAFF,TGCGCCAGCAGCAACGCCCCCGGGACAGGGGGCGGCAGGAACACTGAAGCTTTCTTT
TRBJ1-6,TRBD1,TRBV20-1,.,CSASGDSNSPLHF,TGCAGTGCTAGTGGGGACAGTAATTCACCCCTCCACTTT
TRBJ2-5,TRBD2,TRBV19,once,CASSPALAGEPAAQYF,TGTGCCAGTAGTCCCGCACTAGCGGGGGAGCCTGCGGCCCAGTACTTC
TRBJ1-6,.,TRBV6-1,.,CASSEAIGTPSPLHF,TGTGCCAGCAGTGAAGCCATCGGGACTCCCTCACCCCTCCACTTT
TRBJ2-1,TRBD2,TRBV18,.,CASSSGDGNEQFF,TGTGCCAGCTCTAGCGGGGATGGGAATGAGCAGTTCTTC
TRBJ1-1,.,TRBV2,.,CASRSNGGRTEAFF,TGTGCCAGCAGATCGAATGGAGGGAGGACTGAAGCTTTCTTT
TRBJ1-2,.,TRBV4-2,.,CASSLPGQNNYGYTF,TGTGCCAGCAGCCTACCCGGACAGAATAACTATGGCTACACCTTC
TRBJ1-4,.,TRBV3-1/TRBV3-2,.,CASSQDGAATNEKLFF,TGTGCCAGCAGCCAAGATGGGGCGGCAACTAATGAAAAACTGTTTTTT
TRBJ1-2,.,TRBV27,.,CASRTANYGYTF,TGTGCCAGCAGGACAGCTAACTATGGCTACACCTTC
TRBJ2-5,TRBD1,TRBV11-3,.,CASSPTGVRGETQYF,TGTGCCAGCAGCCCGACAGGGGTCAGGGGGGAGACCCAGTACTTC
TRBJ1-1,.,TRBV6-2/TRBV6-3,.,CASSYPRFGVTEAFF,TGTGCCAGCAGTTACCCCCGTTTCGGGGTCACTGAAGCTTTCTTT
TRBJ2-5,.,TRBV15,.,CATSIDTFQETQYF,TGTGCCACCAGCATTGACACCTTCCAAGAGACCCAGTACTTC
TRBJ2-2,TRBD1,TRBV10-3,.,CASRSGQDTGELFF,TGTGCCTCCCGATCGGGACAGGACACCGGGGAGCTGTTTTTT
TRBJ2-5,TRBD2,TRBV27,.,CASSLRLRGGTKETQYF,TGTGCCAGCAGTTTAAGGCTACGGGGGGGAACGAAGGAGACCCAGTACTTC
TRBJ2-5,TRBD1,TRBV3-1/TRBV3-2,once,CASTETGGPQETQYF,TGTGCCAGCACCGAGACAGGGGGACCCCAAGAGACCCAGTACTTC
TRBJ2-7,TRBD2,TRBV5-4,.,CASSLSIGGEGYEQYF,TGTGCCAGCAGCTTGAGTATCGGGGGGGAAGGCTACGAGCAGTACTTC
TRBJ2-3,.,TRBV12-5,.,CASGGATDTQYF,TGTGCTAGTGGGGGGGCCACAGATACGCAGTATTTT